The 30 T cell receptor beta chains given below trace back to one sample, sequenced in a study of blood T cell repertoires in COVID-19. Profiling relied on immunoSEQ multiplex PCR, and the TCRdb table lists in-frame clones only, not all of them. In the table there are about 200,000 clones, 85% of which are singletons. The sample consisted of peripheral blood. The receptors derive from a woman aged 70-85 years with COVID-19, enrolled during active disease.

The chain employs TRBV5-1 and TRBJ1-1; maybe TRBD1 (5 bases). Trimming took 0 bases from V and 5 from J, leaving 11 bases between them. The CDR3 runs 14 residues. CDR1 is SGHRS and CDR2 is YFSETQ in the germline V gene. This CDR3 reads CASSLVARETEAFF. For the CDR3, the DNA is TGCGCCAGCAGCTTGGTAGCCAGGGAAACTGAAGCTTTCTTT.

Notes on this clone: A read error may produce the germline difference seen at one junction end. As DNA, the CDR3 is TGTGCTAGCAGCTTACGACAGGGGCAAGAGACCCAGTACTTC. Protein: CASSLRQGQETQYF. The chain combines TRBV7-7 with TRBJ2-5; 8 positions agree with TRBD1. This CDR3 comprises 14 residues. CDR1 is SSHAT and CDR2 is FNYEAQ in the germline V gene (reference sequence).

Only one count was recorded for this clone. The chain has TRBV4-2 and TRBJ1-3; no firm D call. The V end lost 1 base, the J end lost 1 base, and 5 bases lay between the germline ends. The CDR3 totals 14 residues. Germline CDR1 is LGHNA and CDR2 is YNFKEQ. CDR3 in DNA: TGTGCCAGCAGCCAAGCAGCGTCTGGAAACACCATATATTTT. As protein: CASSQAASGNTIYF.

The rearrangement uses TRBV18 and TRBJ1-1; D unresolved. The CDR3 extends over 15 amino acids. Trimming took 2 bases from V and 0 from J, leaving 10 bases between them. Germline loops: CDR1 KGHSH, CDR2 LQKENI. CDR3 protein: CASSPAGSVNTEAFF. CDR3 coding DNA: TGTGCCAGCTCACCAGCTGGTTCGGTGAACACTGAAGCTTTCTTT.

The rearrangement joins TRBV15 to TRBJ1-6; 9 bases are a match to TRBD1. The CDR3 covers 17 residues. V was pared by 1 base and J by 7 bases, with 8 bases of the junction left unmatched. Germline lookup yields CDR1 LNHNV and CDR2 YYDKDF (reference sequence). CDR3 nucleotide sequence: TGTGCCACCAGCAGAGTCCTACCCGGGACAGGGAATTCACCCCTCCACTTT. Encoded protein: CATSRVLPGTGNSPLHF.

The rearrangement joins TRBV20-1 to TRBJ2-7; perhaps TRBD2 as D (6 bases). Looked up from germline, CDR1 is DFQATT and CDR2 is SNEGSKA (reference sequence). The CDR3 runs to 11 residues. V shed 5 bases and J shed 7 bases, with 12 bases lying between them. Here the CDR3 reads CSAVLRGEQYF. The CDR3 DNA reads TGCAGTGCTGTACTACGGGGGGAGCAGTACTTC.

V and J are TRBV6-5 and TRBJ2-7; 8 nucleotides agree with TRBD1. V dropped 2 bases and J dropped 2; count of bases not matched to a gene: 8. Germline V gene sequence: CDR1 MNHEY, CDR2 SVGAGI. The CDR3 is made up of 16 amino acids. The CDR3 DNA is TGTGCCAGCAGTTACGATCCCAGGGGGCGCCCCTACGAGCAGTACTTC. It specifies CASSYDPRGRPYEQYF.

The chain couples TRBV10-3 to TRBJ2-5; perhaps TRBD1 as D (6 bases). This CDR3 has 15 residues. Trimming cost V 5 bases and J 1 base, with 14 bases left between them. Germline lookup yields CDR1 ENHRY and CDR2 SYGVKD. The CDR3 region is CAISIATGSQETQYF. The CDR3 region has the DNA TGTGCCATCAGTATAGCTACAGGGAGCCAAGAGACCCAGTACTTC.

The V gene is TRBV9, the J gene TRBJ2-5; possible D gene TRBD2, 5 bases. Germline CDR1 SGDLS, CDR2 YYNGEE. Trimming took off 4 bases at V and 4 bases at J, with 14 bases between the two ends. The CDR3 runs to 14 residues. The CDR3 loop is CASSPGGFGETQYF. Written as DNA, the CDR3 is TGTGCCAGCAGCCCTGGCGGGTTTGGAGAGACCCAGTACTTC.

This chain connects TRBV6-6 to TRBJ2-7, with 8 bases matching TRBD2. CDR3 length equals 17 residues. The V gene end was trimmed by 6 bases and the J gene end by 3 bases; junction bases not matched to a gene: 16. Germline V CDR1 and CDR2: MNHNY, SVGAGI (reference sequence). DNA of the CDR3: TGTGCCAGCAGGCGAGGCGCTCACTCAGCGGGGGACTACGAGCAGTACTTC. Encoded protein: CASRRGAHSAGDYEQYF.

The gene calls are TRBV9 and TRBJ1-3; D may be TRBD1 (5 bases). The V and J ends lost 0 bases and 4 bases respectively, with 17 bases between them. The CDR3 has 17 residues. Germline CDR1 reads SGDLS; CDR2 reads YYNGEE. CDR3: CASSVGPGGMGGNTIYF. The CDR3 region has the DNA TGTGCCAGCAGCGTAGGCCCCGGGGGAATGGGAGGAAACACCATATATTTT.

The V and J genes are TRBV5-1 and TRBJ1-5; D not certain. The CDR3 runs 15 residues. Germline lookup yields CDR1 SGHRS and CDR2 YFSETQ. With 5 bases removed from V and 0 bases from J, the gap between germline ends came to 12 bases. DNA of the CDR3: TGCGCCAGCAGGTCCCAGTTTGATAGCAATCAGCCCCAGCATTTT. Translating it yields CASRSQFDSNQPQHF.

J is TRBJ1-4 and V is TRBV2, with 8 bases lining up with TRBD1. J lost 3 bases, V lost 6 bases, and 9 bases had no gene match. The CDR3 is 16 amino acids. In germline, CDR1 is SNHLY, CDR2 FYNNEI. The chain's CDR3 is CASSLDRGSSNEKLFF. For the CDR3, the DNA is TGTGCCAGCAGCCTCGACAGGGGCTCTTCTAATGAAAAACTGTTTTTT.

This sequence joins TRBV10-3 and TRBJ1-1; D is unclear. The CDR3 covers 15 residues. V was clipped by 6 bases and J by 3 bases, with 17 bases between them. CDR1 and CDR2 from the germline V gene are ENHRY and SYGVKD. CDR3 nucleotide sequence: TGTGCCATCAGCGAGATGGGGAGTGGCGACACTGAAGCTTTCTTT. It yields the protein CAISEMGSGDTEAFF.

J is TRBJ2-4 and V is TRBV28; D not certain. This CDR3 region has 12 residues. Trimming cost V 1 base and J 7 bases, with 5 bases left between them. Germline V gene data show CDR1 as MDHEN and CDR2 as SYDVKM. The CDR3 sequence is CASSLSRNIQYF. Here the CDR3 DNA reads TGTGCCAGCAGTTTATCCAGGAACATTCAGTACTTC.

The sample holds a few counts of this clone. The V call is TRBV6-2 or TRBV6-3, the J call TRBJ2-5, with 9 nucleotides matching TRBD2. There are 13 residues in the CDR3. Unmatched junction bases numbered 1, after V lost 4 bases and J lost 4 bases. CDR1 and CDR2 (germline): MNHEY, SVGEGT. The CDR3 spells CASSLAGVETQYF. For the CDR3, the DNA is TGTGCCAGCAGTTTAGCGGGAGTAGAGACCCAGTACTTC.

For this clone: Its ends do not fully match the called genes, so a read error is possible. The chain recombines TRBV7-3 with TRBJ2-1; TRBD1 aligns across 9 bases. The CDR3 totals 15 residues. The germline gives CDR1 SGHTA, CDR2 FQGTGA. The CDR3 DNA follows: TGTGCCAGCAGCATAACAGGGGGCGGTATCTATGAGCAGTTCTTC. Translating gives CASSITGGGIYEQFF. The entire variable domain, with the rest obtained from reference TRBV7-3 and TRBJ2-1, is as follows: GAGVSQTPSNKVTEKGKYVELRCDPISGHTALYWYRQSLGQGPEFLIYFQGTGAADDSGLPNDRFFAVRPEGSVSTLKIQRTERGDSAVYLCASSITGGGIYEQFFGPGTRLTVL.

J is TRBJ1-2 and V is TRBV10-2; 10 bases line up with TRBD1. There are 15 residues in the CDR3. CDR1 and CDR2 (germline): WSHSY, SAAADI. Unmatched junction bases numbered 8, after V lost 5 bases and J lost 5 bases. The CDR3 nucleotides read TGCGCCAGCAGTATAGGGACAGGGGTTAAATATGGCTACACCTTC. Protein product: CASSIGTGVKYGYTF.

This clone has just a few counts. This chain links TRBV5-6 with TRBJ2-7, with TRBD1 matching 9 bases. The junction had 9 bases not matched to a gene; V was cut back by 4 bases and J by 4 bases. The CDR3 runs to 15 residues. The V gene's germline CDR1 is SGHDT and CDR2 YYEEEE. Written as DNA, the CDR3 is TGTGCCAGCAGCCCGGGGACAGGGAGGGATTACGAGCAGTACTTC. This translates into CASSPGTGRDYEQYF.

The chain carries TRBV2 and TRBJ2-7, with 7 positions matching TRBD2. Germline loops: CDR1 SNHLY, CDR2 FYNNEI. The V gene end was trimmed by 8 bases and the J gene end by 1 base; junction bases not matched to a gene: 5. The CDR3 is 13 residues long. In DNA form, the CDR3 reads TGTGCCAGCGGGGGGGACTCTTCCTACGAGCAGTACTTC. Its protein is CASGGDSSYEQYF. The full variable domain, rest sourced from reference TRBV2 and TRBJ2-7, is EPEVTQTPSHQVTQMGQEVILRCVPISNHLYFYWYRQILGQKVEFLVSFYNNEISEKSEIFDDQFSVERPDGSNFTLKIRSTKLEDSAMYFCASGGDSSYEQYFGPGTRLTVT.

The V call is TRBV9, the J call TRBJ2-5; TRBD1 aligns across 7 bases. After removal of 0 bases from V and 5 bases from J, the junction contained 7 bases not matched to a gene. The CDR3 contains 15 residues. The germline gives CDR1 SGDLS, CDR2 YYNGEE. The CDR3 region is CASSVGQGRWETQYF. In DNA form, the CDR3 reads TGTGCCAGCAGCGTAGGACAGGGTCGGTGGGAGACCCAGTACTTC.

The chain uses TRBV7-9 and TRBJ1-1, with TRBD1 as a possible D gene (6 bases). Deletions cut 5 bases from V and 4 bases from J, with 20 bases between. Germline V gives CDR1 SEHNR, CDR2 FQNEAQ (reference sequence). This CDR3 comprises 16 residues. CDR3: CASSPRGWGPRTEAFF. The CDR3 DNA reads TGTGCCAGCAGCCCCCGCGGTTGGGGGCCGCGCACTGAAGCTTTCTTT.

In nucleotides, the CDR3 is TGTGCCAGCAGTTTATCGTTTACAGGGTTGTACACTGAAGCTTTCTTT. Translated: CASSLSFTGLYTEAFF. V usage is TRBV27 and J usage is TRBJ1-1; a weak D match, TRBD1 (6 bases). Germline values: CDR1 MNHEY, CDR2 SMNVEV (reference sequence). V lost 0 bases to trimming and J lost 3 bases, with 14 bases between them. The length of the CDR3 is 16 residues.

The chain links TRBV6-5 to TRBJ1-1; a possible D gene is TRBD1 (6 bases). Germline V CDR1 and CDR2: MNHEY, SVGAGI. CDR3 length equals 14 residues. V lost 4 bases, J lost 4 bases, and 13 bases lay in between. The CDR3 DNA reads TGTGCCAGCAGTTTTCAGGGGCAGAGCACTGAAGCTTTCTTT. It specifies CASSFQGQSTEAFF.

J is TRBJ2-1 and V is TRBV5-1; D is uncertain. With 4 bases removed from V and 6 bases from J, the gap between germline ends came to 11 bases. The CDR3 consists of 13 residues. The germline V gene encodes CDR1 SGHRS and CDR2 YFSETQ. The CDR3 loop is CASSPNTVNEQFF. CDR3 coding DNA: TGCGCCAGCAGCCCAAATACAGTCAATGAGCAGTTCTTC.

This clone was observed a few times. The rearrangement joins TRBV3-1 (or the pseudogene TRBV3-2) to TRBJ2-1, with a possible D match to TRBD2 (5 bases). V lost 1 base, J lost 7 bases, and 11 bases lay in between. The CDR3 covers 14 residues. Germline loops: CDR1 LGHDT, CDR2 YNNKEL (reference sequence). The CDR3 DNA sequence: TGTGCCAGCAGCCAAGGCCGGGGTTGGAATGAGCAGTTCTTC. Protein sequence: CASSQGRGWNEQFF.

The CDR3 region is CASRTGGSASSYEQYF. The CDR3 coding sequence is TGTGCCAGCAGAACCGGGGGGTCCGCCAGCTCCTACGAGCAGTACTTC. The chain couples TRBV6-6 to TRBJ2-7, with 7 bases identical to TRBD2. J gave up 0 bases and V 6 bases, and 11 bases lay outside the gene matches. The CDR3 is 16 residues long. CDR1 is MNHNY and CDR2 is SVGAGI in the germline V gene (reference sequence).

This clone was seen just once. This sequence joins TRBV6-6 and TRBJ2-1, with D unclear. Looked up from germline, CDR1 is MNHNY and CDR2 is SVGAGI (reference sequence). CDR3 length equals 14 residues. Trimming took off 0 bases at V and 5 bases at J, with 8 bases between the two ends. CDR3 nucleotide sequence: TGTGCCAGCAGTTACTCGTTCTTAGACAATGAGCAGTTCTTC. It codes for CASSYSFLDNEQFF.

The V gene is TRBV5-1, the J gene TRBJ2-1; maybe TRBD2 (6 bases). Trimming pared 4 bases from V and 5 bases from J, leaving 19 bases between. Germline assignment: CDR1 SGHRS and CDR2 YFSETQ. The CDR3 loop spans 16 amino acids. The DNA of the CDR3 is TGCGCCAGCAGCCTGCAGTCTAGCGCGCATCACAATGAGCAGTTCTTC. Its translation: CASSLQSSAHHNEQFF.

This clone was recorded only once. In DNA form, the CDR3 reads TGTGCTAGCTCCCGGGGGGTTTACAATGAGCAGTTCTTC. Translated: CASSRGVYNEQFF. The J gene is TRBJ2-1, the V gene TRBV7-7; 7 bases match TRBD2. There are 13 residues in the CDR3. Germline-derived CDR1 and CDR2 are SSHAT and FNYEAQ (reference sequence).